Below, one TCR beta chain is given with its context. The antigen remains unidentified. This record belongs to a study of T cell responses to AZD1222 COVID-19 vaccine. Germline V gives CDR1 SNHLY, CDR2 FYNNEI. The CDR3 is made up of 21 amino acids. Trimming took 1 base from V and 1 from J, leaving 26 bases between them. The study, taken as a whole, reports: After the peak T cell response, and only then, were repertoires sampled. Rises in breadth and depth of Spike-specific TCRs came after two AZD1222 doses.

TCRdb keeps only in-frame clones here, not all; method: immunoSEQ multiplex PCR. Of about 86,000 clones in the sample, roughly 86% are singletons; the top ten hold around 5.8%. The sample consisted of peripheral blood, taken on day 0 of AZD1222 vaccination. This sequence was found in an adult in good health. The chain is built from TRBV2 and TRBJ1-5; a possible D gene is TRBD1 (6 bases). The CDR3 loop reads CASSEGIDRWAWARSNQPQHF. In nucleotides, the CDR3 is TGTGCCAGCAGTGAAGGGATCGACAGGTGGGCTTGGGCCAGGAGCAATCAGCCCCAGCATTTT.